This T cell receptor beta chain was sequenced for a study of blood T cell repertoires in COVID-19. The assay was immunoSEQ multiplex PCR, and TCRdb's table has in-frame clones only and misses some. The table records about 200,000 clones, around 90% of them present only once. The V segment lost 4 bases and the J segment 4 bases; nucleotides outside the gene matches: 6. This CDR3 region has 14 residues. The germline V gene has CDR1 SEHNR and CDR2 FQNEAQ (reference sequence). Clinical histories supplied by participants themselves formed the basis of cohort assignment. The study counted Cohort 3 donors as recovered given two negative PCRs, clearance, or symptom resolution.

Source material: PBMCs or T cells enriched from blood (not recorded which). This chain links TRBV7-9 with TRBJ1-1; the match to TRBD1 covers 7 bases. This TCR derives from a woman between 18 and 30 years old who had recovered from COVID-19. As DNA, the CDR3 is TGTGCCAGCAGCTCCGACAGGGAGATCACTGAAGCTTTCTTT. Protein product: CASSSDREITEAFF.